A single sample is the source of the 9 T cell receptor beta chains below, sequenced in a study of Ad26.COV2.S vaccination and SARS-CoV-2 variants (dated by TCRdb to the early 2020s). Interpreted using the paper, the treatment or condition label stands for: roughly 18 received Ad26.COV2.S at low or high dose, single or two shots; 5 received placebo; per-sample allocation not given. Repertoires of vaccine and placebo recipients were sequenced from samples taken on day 63 after the first injection. The library was prepared using the immunoSEQ multiplex PCR assay. TCRdb took over this immuneACCESS table, retaining in-frame rearrangements with V and J assigned. Such tables are incomplete; in checked studies, under half of the missing clones stem from an unresolved V gene, and the remainder is unexplained. This sample has 400,000 to 500,000 clones in its table, and around 87% of those were observed once. The top ten clonotypes cover 3.6% of the sample.

Source: peripheral blood, taken in a trial of Ad26.COV2.S vaccine versus placebo. Receptors were obtained from a person between 18 and 65 years old who received the Ad26.COV2.S COVID-19 vaccine or a placebo.

This clone is a singleton in its sample. The chain is built from TRBV23-1 and TRBJ2-3; TRBD2 agrees at 7 bases. TRBV23-1 is an ORF, and what it does is uncertain. Losses at the gene ends were 3 bases for V and 2 bases for J; bases not matched to a gene: 14. This CDR3 is 18 amino acids long. CDR3 region: CASSHPGGPPTSTDTQYF. The CDR3 nucleotides read TGCGCCAGCAGTCATCCGGGGGGACCTCCGACCTCCACAGATACGCAGTATTTT.

In its sample, this clone was seen once. The chain uses TRBV19 and TRBJ2-2, with 7 bases aligning to TRBD1. The germline gives CDR1 LNHDA, CDR2 SQIVND (reference sequence). Trimming cost V 5 bases and J 5 bases; bases outside gene matches: 8. The CDR3 is 15 amino acids. This chain's CDR3 is CASSYDRDGTGELFF. The CDR3 DNA is TGTGCCAGTAGTTATGACAGGGACGGGACCGGGGAGCTGTTTTTT. The full variable domain, with the rest looked up from reference TRBV19 and TRBJ2-2, is DGGITQSPKYLFRKEGQNVTLSCEQNLNHDAMYWYRQDPGQGLRLIYYSQIVNDFQKGDIAEGYSVSREKKESFPLTVTSAQKNPTAFYLCASSYDRDGTGELFFGEGSRLTVL.

V gene TRBV5-4 combines with J gene TRBJ2-7; the match to TRBD1 covers 10 bases. Germline V gives CDR1 SGHNT, CDR2 YYREEE (reference sequence). This CDR3 contains 14 residues. Unmatched junction bases numbered 6, after V lost 5 bases and J lost 4 bases. This chain's CDR3 is CASSSGQGEYEQYF. CDR3 nucleotide sequence: TGTGCCAGCAGTTCCGGACAGGGGGAATACGAGCAGTACTTC.

This chain links TRBV19 with TRBJ2-1, with D perhaps matching TRBD1 or TRBD2 (6 bases each). V was pared by 4 bases and J by 7 bases, with 17 bases between. The CDR3 is 15 residues long. Germline V CDR1 and CDR2: LNHDA, SQIVND (reference sequence). CDR3 sequence: CASSTTRGPGNEQFF. The CDR3 DNA follows: TGTGCCAGTAGTACCACTCGGGGGCCGGGAAATGAGCAGTTCTTC.

J is TRBJ1-2 and V is TRBV25-1; D is undetermined. Trimming left V 8 bases short and J 4 bases short, with 11 bases between. This CDR3 is built from 12 residues. Germline V gives CDR1 MGHDK, CDR2 SYGVNS. CDR3 bases: TGTGCCAGCGCCGCGGCCGGCTATGGCTACACCTTC. As protein: CASAAAGYGYTF.

J is TRBJ2-7 and V is TRBV30, with 8 positions matching TRBD1. Germline trimming cut 4 bases from V and 4 bases from J; bases unmatched to any gene: 9. In germline, CDR1 is GTSNPN, CDR2 SVGIG (reference sequence). There are 14 residues in the CDR3. The chain's CDR3 is CAWKFQGASYEQYF. DNA for the CDR3: TGTGCCTGGAAGTTTCAGGGGGCGAGTTACGAGCAGTACTTC. Using reference TRBV30 and TRBJ2-7 for the parts outside the CDR3, the full variable domain is SQTIHQWPATLVQPVGSPLSLECTVEGTSNPNLYWYRQAAGRGLQLLFYSVGIGQISSEVPQNLSASRPQDRQFILSSKKLLLSDSGFYLCAWKFQGASYEQYFGPGTRLTVT.

This clone appeared once. The chain combines TRBV29-1 with TRBJ1-3; D call uncertain. This CDR3 is built from 15 residues. CDR1 and CDR2 from the germline V gene are SQVTM and ANQGSEA. Trimming took off 0 bases at V and 4 bases at J, with 13 bases between the two ends. This chain's CDR3 is CSVEDPLTAGNTIYF. CDR3 nucleotides: TGCAGCGTTGAAGATCCCCTAACTGCCGGAAACACCATATATTTT. The full variable domain, rest sourced from reference TRBV29-1 and TRBJ1-3, is SAVISQKPSRDICQRGTSLTIQCQVDSQVTMMFWYRQQPGQSLTLIATANQGSEATYESGFVIDKFPISRPNLTFSTLTVSNMSPEDSSIYLCSVEDPLTAGNTIYFGEGSWLTVV.

This chain links TRBV5-1 with TRBJ2-3; D gene unclear. Between the trimmed V and J ends, which lost 4 bases and 3 bases, there was a span of 9 bases. CDR3 size: 13 residues. Germline values: CDR1 SGHRS, CDR2 YFSETQ. This CDR3 reads CASSGLTTDTQYF. The DNA for the CDR3 is TGCGCCAGCAGCGGGCTCACTACAGATACGCAGTATTTT.

This rearrangement joins TRBV6-6 to TRBJ2-5, with D hard to call. The ends were cut back, 0 bases at V and 5 bases at J, with 4 bases in the middle. Germline V lookup: CDR1 MNHNY, CDR2 SVGAGI (reference sequence). The CDR3 extends over 12 amino acids. The CDR3 spells CASSYSSETQYF. DNA for the CDR3: TGTGCCAGCAGTTACTCGTCGGAGACCCAGTACTTC.